The 17 T cell receptor beta chains below all came from one sample that was sequenced in a study of cytomegalovirus exposure and HLA in healthy donors. PCR used 60 Vbeta primers and 13 Jbeta primers. Measured with immunoSEQ multiplex PCR; TCRdb has only the in-frame clones, and not every one. Of 180,000 or so clones in the sample, 70% to 80% are singletons; the top ten hold over 1.1%. Sequenced material: PBMCs. The receptors here all came from a man younger than 35 in good health and CMV-seronegative.

V and J are TRBV19 and TRBJ2-6; D not resolved. Trimming took off 6 bases at V and 0 bases at J, with 9 bases between the two ends. The CDR3 has 15 amino acids. CDR1 LNHDA and CDR2 SQIVND come from the germline V gene (reference sequence). The CDR3 DNA reads as TGTGCCAGTAGAGACGGGTTCTCTGGGGCCAACGTCCTGACTTTC. It specifies CASRDGFSGANVLTF.

The rearrangement uses TRBV13 and TRBJ1-2; 8 bases are shared with TRBD1. This CDR3 is built from 14 residues. Germline V CDR1 and CDR2: PRHDT, FYEKMQ (reference sequence). V trimming: 6 bases; J trimming: 6 bases; junction bases outside the gene matches: 9. The CDR3 DNA reads as TGTGCCAGCAGAGCTGGACAGGGCGTACATGGCTACACCTTC. Translation gives CASRAGQGVHGYTF.

The rearrangement joins TRBV5-1 to TRBJ2-5; 10 nucleotides align to TRBD2. The CDR3 has 18 residues. Looked up from germline, CDR1 is SGHRS and CDR2 is YFSETQ. The V gene end was trimmed by 2 bases and the J gene end by 0 bases; junction bases not matched to a gene: 10. DNA for the CDR3: TGCGCCAGCAGCTTTGGTAGCGGGGGGTCTTACTACCAAGAGACCCAGTACTTC. It yields the protein CASSFGSGGSYYQETQYF. The full variable domain, rest sourced from reference TRBV5-1 and TRBJ2-5, is KAGVTQTPRYLIKTRGQQVTLSCSPISGHRSVSWYQQTPGQGLQFLFEYFSETQRNKGNFPGRFSGRQFSNSRSEMNVSTLELGDSALYLCASSFGSGGSYYQETQYFGPGTRLLVL.

The chain carries TRBV10-3 and TRBJ2-1; maybe TRBD2 (5 bases). This CDR3 spans 16 amino acids. Between the trimmed V and J ends, which lost 2 bases and 7 bases, there was a span of 18 bases. Germline V gene data show CDR1 as ENHRY and CDR2 as SYGVKD. This chain's CDR3 is CAISEMAVGGMNEQFF. DNA for the CDR3: TGTGCCATCAGTGAGATGGCAGTTGGAGGTATGAATGAGCAGTTCTTC.

J is TRBJ2-7 and V is TRBV9, with TRBD2 matching 7 bases. This CDR3 is 16 amino acids long. The ends lost 1 base at V and 5 bases at J; junction bases unmatched: 12. Looked up from germline, CDR1 is SGDLS and CDR2 is YYNGEE. CDR3 loop: CASSVTQRGVFHEQYF. For the CDR3, the DNA is TGTGCCAGCAGCGTAACGCAGCGGGGCGTTTTCCACGAGCAGTACTTC.

The CDR3 DNA is TGCGCCAGCAGCCAAGACCCCGGGACATTATCCTACAATGAGCAGTTCTTC. As protein: CASSQDPGTLSYNEQFF. The gene calls are TRBV4-1 and TRBJ2-1; D possibly corresponds to TRBD1 (6 bases). Germline assignment: CDR1 MGHRA and CDR2 YSYEKL. Trimming pared 0 bases from V and 1 base from J, leaving 13 bases between. The CDR3 covers 17 residues.

The rearrangement joins TRBV6-1 to TRBJ1-5; TRBD1 is a possible D gene (6 bases). The CDR3 loop spans 16 amino acids. With 1 base removed from V and 1 base from J, the gap between germline ends came to 11 bases. Germline V CDR1 and CDR2: MNHNS, SASEGT. Here the CDR3 reads CASSEGNRVSNQPQHF. CDR3 coding DNA: TGTGCCAGCAGTGAAGGAAACAGGGTGAGCAATCAGCCCCAGCATTTT.

The rearrangement links TRBV7-9 to TRBJ2-7; weak D call: TRBD2 (7 bases). In germline, CDR1 is SEHNR, CDR2 FQNEAQ (reference sequence). The CDR3 has 15 residues. The ends were cut back, 4 bases at V and 2 bases at J, with 15 bases in the middle. CDR3 sequence (DNA): TGTGCCAGCAGCTCTCAAGGGGGGGTCGCCTACGAGCAGTACTTC. Protein: CASSSQGGVAYEQYF.

This clone was recorded once. The chain recombines TRBV5-6 with TRBJ1-6; D remains unclear. There are 15 residues in the CDR3. The V end lost 1 base, the J end lost 4 bases, and 9 bases lay between the germline ends. The V gene's germline CDR1 is SGHDT and CDR2 YYEEEE. The CDR3 bases are TGTGCCAGCAGCTTGAATCCCCGGTATAATTCACCCCTCCACTTT. Protein product: CASSLNPRYNSPLHF.

This clone appeared a few times. Other nucleotide sequences in the sample specify the same CDR3. The gene calls are TRBV30 and TRBJ1-5; no definite D call. The CDR3 consists of 13 residues. Germline loops: CDR1 GTSNPN, CDR2 SVGIG (reference sequence). Deletions cut 0 bases from V and 7 bases from J, with 10 bases between. CDR3 sequence (DNA): TGTGCCTGGAGTGTAGTAGGCGGGCAGCCCCAGCATTTT. This translates into CAWSVVGGQPQHF.

Only a few counts were recorded for this clone. The genes are TRBV5-1 and TRBJ1-5; 7 bases line up with TRBD1. The CDR3 is 13 residues long. V lost 4 bases, J lost 9 bases, and 7 bases stayed unmatched. Germline V gene sequence: CDR1 SGHRS, CDR2 YFSETQ. The CDR3 sequence is CASSRTGQGPQHF. The CDR3 nucleotides are TGCGCCAGCAGCCGGACAGGCCAGGGGCCCCAGCATTTT.

This clone has just a few counts. The CDR3 nucleotides read TGTGCCAGCAGCTGGGGCCAACGCGGAGGGTGGGACACTGAAGCTTTCTTT. Protein: CASSWGQRGGWDTEAFF. The rearrangement uses TRBV5-6 and TRBJ1-1; D is perhaps TRBD1 (5 bases). The CDR3 is 17 amino acids. With 3 bases removed from V and 3 bases from J, the gap between germline ends came to 21 bases. Germline V lookup: CDR1 SGHDT, CDR2 YYEEEE.

The J gene is TRBJ1-1, the V gene TRBV11-3; 12 positions agree with TRBD1. The germline CDR1 and CDR2 sequences are SGHNT and YENEEA. This CDR3 has 17 residues. The junction had 5 bases not matched to a gene; V was cut back by 1 base and J by 2 bases. CDR3 bases: TGTGCCAGCAGCTTAGCTGGGGACAGGGGGCGAAACACTGAAGCTTTCTTT. Translating it yields CASSLAGDRGRNTEAFF.

CDR3 in amino acids: CASSLVGTGYRGAFF. The DNA of the CDR3 is TGTGCCAGCAGCTTAGTCGGGACAGGGTATCGTGGGGCTTTCTTT. The genes are TRBV7-2 and TRBJ1-1; 9 nucleotides line up with TRBD1. The germline V gene encodes CDR1 SGHTA and CDR2 FQGNSA. The junction had 11 bases not matched to a gene; V was cut back by 1 base and J by 11 bases. The CDR3 totals 15 residues.

V gene TRBV2 combines with J gene TRBJ1-1, with 8 nucleotides matching TRBD1. The CDR3 is 16 amino acids. Germline CDR1 is SNHLY and CDR2 is FYNNEI. After removal of 7 bases from V and 2 bases from J, the junction contained 12 bases not matched to a gene. CDR3 DNA: TGTGCCAGCACCAAGGGCAGGGGGCGGGTCAACACTGAAGCTTTCTTT. It yields the protein CASTKGRGRVNTEAFF.

This clone was detected a few times. The V call is TRBV6-6, the J call TRBJ2-1; tentative D call: TRBD2 (6 bases). The V gene lost 5 bases and the J gene lost 6 bases, with 14 bases spanning the gap. The CDR3 has 14 amino acids. The germline V gene has CDR1 MNHNY and CDR2 SVGAGI (reference sequence). CDR3 sequence: CASSPGLGLNEQFF. As DNA, the CDR3 is TGTGCCAGCAGTCCGGGACTGGGGCTCAATGAGCAGTTCTTC.

This clone has just one count. The J gene is TRBJ1-4, the V gene TRBV9, with 7 bases fitting TRBD1. Germline-derived CDR1 and CDR2 are SGDLS and YYNGEE. V trimming: 0 bases; J trimming: 8 bases; junction bases outside the gene matches: 7. This CDR3 region has 15 residues. CDR3 protein: CASSVAQGSLEKLFF. DNA of the CDR3: TGTGCCAGCAGCGTAGCACAGGGGAGTTTGGAAAAACTGTTTTTT.